These T cell receptor beta chains were read from a single sample in a study of blood T cell repertoires in COVID-19. Repertoires were generated with immunoSEQ multiplex PCR, while TCRdb's copy carries only in-frame clones and drops some. The sample yields roughly 83,000 clones, about 82% seen once. Material: peripheral blood. These receptors all stem from a man aged 45-65 years with active COVID-19. The CDR3 runs from the conserved cysteine through the conserved F or W. D genes are given only for firm matches. Rows may omit the clone size; those that give it use once, few, many or a size class.

clone size	J gene	V gene	D gene	CDR3 protein	CDR3 DNA
.	TRBJ2-7	TRBV15	TRBD1	CATSRAPGTGGEQYF	TGTGCCACCAGCAGAGCCCCCGGGACAGGGGGCGAGCAGTACTTC
.	TRBJ2-2	TRBV19	TRBD1	CASNRGLSNSNTGELFF	TGTGCCAGTAACAGGGGCCTCTCGAATTCTAACACCGGGGAGCTGTTTTTT
.	TRBJ2-5	TRBV11-2	TRBD2	CASSLGLGLAGQETQYF	TGTGCCAGCAGCTTAGGTTTGGGGCTAGCGGGACAAGAGACCCAGTACTTC
.	TRBJ1-2	TRBV7-2	TRBD1	CASSGTGRNGYTF	TGTGCCAGCAGCGGGACAGGGCGTAATGGCTACACCTTC
.	TRBJ2-3	TRBV13	TRBD2	CASSPPGGGSTDTQYF	TGTGCCAGCAGCCCACCGGGCGGGGGTAGCACAGATACGCAGTATTTT
.	TRBJ2-2	TRBV7-3	.	CASSPGELHGELFF	TGTGCCAGCAGCCCCGGGGAACTCCACGGGGAGCTGTTTTTT
.	TRBJ2-7	TRBV14	.	CASSRRYVDEQYF	TGTGCCAGCAGCCGCCGATATGTAGACGAGCAGTACTTC
.	TRBJ2-5	TRBV7-6	TRBD2	CASTPGSGTQETQYF	TGTGCCAGCACCCCCGGGAGCGGGACCCAAGAGACCCAGTACTTC
.	TRBJ2-1	TRBV10-3	TRBD1	CAISDRQGDGNEQFF	TGTGCCATCAGTGACAGACAGGGGGATGGGAATGAGCAGTTCTTC
.	TRBJ2-5	TRBV28	TRBD1	CASSLLSGTGVQETQYF	TGTGCCAGCAGTTTATTATCAGGGACAGGTGTGCAAGAGACCCAGTACTTC
.	TRBJ1-2	TRBV28	TRBD1	CASSLTGTGVYGYTF	TGTGCCAGCAGTTTAACCGGGACAGGGGTATATGGCTACACCTTC
.	TRBJ1-2	TRBV28	TRBD1	CASRAAGQSRRIYGYTF	TGTGCCAGCAGAGCTGCGGGACAGTCACGGAGGATCTATGGCTACACCTTC
.	TRBJ2-3	TRBV29-1	TRBD1	CSVGYGQGGVSTQYF	TGCAGCGTGGGTTACGGACAGGGGGGAGTAAGTACGCAGTATTTT
.	TRBJ2-3	TRBV29-1	TRBD2	CSVHGGATDTQYF	TGCAGCGTTCACGGGGGGGCCACAGATACGCAGTATTTT
once	TRBJ2-5	TRBV5-4	.	CASSLTGGRKETQYF	TGTGCCAGCAGCTTGACGGGGGGCAGGAAAGAGACCCAGTACTTC
.	TRBJ1-6	TRBV6-1	.	CASSEIEGNSPLHF	TGTGCCAGCAGTGAAATCGAGGGAAACTCACCCCTCCACTTT
.	TRBJ1-1	TRBV28	TRBD1	CASRQGMNTEAFF	TGTGCCAGCAGACAGGGGATGAACACTGAAGCTTTCTTT
.	TRBJ2-3	TRBV29-1	.	CSVVEASVEDTQYF	TGCAGCGTTGTGGAGGCTAGCGTGGAAGATACGCAGTATTTT
once	TRBJ2-3	TRBV19	.	CASSIDQGPDTQYF	TGTGCCAGTAGTATTGATCAGGGGCCGGATACGCAGTATTTT
few	TRBJ1-5	TRBV27	.	CASSLSRGSHSNQPQHF	TGTGCCAGCAGTTTATCACGGGGGTCTCATAGCAATCAGCCCCAGCATTTT
.	TRBJ1-6	TRBV5-8	TRBD1	CASSLDRRNNSPLHF	TGTGCCAGCAGCCTGGACAGGCGGAATAATTCACCCCTCCACTTT
.	TRBJ2-1	TRBV24-1	.	CATSENQGTRNEQFF	TGTGCCACCAGTGAAAACCAGGGGACGCGGAATGAGCAGTTCTTC
.	TRBJ1-2	TRBV11-2	.	CASSQTQGYNYGYTF	TGTGCCAGCAGCCAAACACAGGGTTATAACTATGGCTACACCTTC
.	TRBJ2-7	TRBV30	TRBD1	CAWRPTGGAYEQYF	TGTGCCTGGAGACCTACAGGGGGCGCCTACGAGCAGTACTTC
.	TRBJ2-7	TRBV5-6	.	CASSPLFYEQYF	TGTGCCAGCAGCCCGTTGTTCTACGAGCAGTACTTC
.	TRBJ2-7	TRBV28	TRBD1	CASSTEGQGTPYEQYF	TGTGCCAGCAGTACGGAGGGACAGGGGACCCCCTACGAGCAGTACTTC
.	TRBJ2-7	TRBV5-4	.	CASTDKQGGEAYEQYF	TGTGCCAGCACGGACAAGCAGGGGGGAGAGGCCTACGAGCAGTACTTC
.	TRBJ1-6	TRBV28	.	CASSHGTSHNSPLHF	TGTGCCAGCAGCCACGGGACTTCTCATAATTCACCCCTCCACTTT
.	TRBJ2-5	TRBV6-2/TRBV6-3	.	CASSYDRNWGVSSSETQYF	TGTGCCAGCAGTTACGATCGGAATTGGGGCGTTTCCAGTTCAGAGACCCAGTACTTC
.	TRBJ2-1	TRBV29-1	.	CSVLYNEQFF	TGCAGCGTATTATACAATGAGCAGTTCTTC
once	TRBJ2-7	TRBV14	TRBD2	CASSQDIGGRAYEQYF	TGTGCCAGCAGCCAAGATATTGGCGGGAGGGCCTACGAGCAGTACTTC
once	TRBJ2-4	TRBV29-1	.	CSVEAGQPLNIQYF	TGCAGCGTTGAAGCTGGGCAGCCTCTAAACATTCAGTACTTC
.	TRBJ2-1	TRBV3-1/TRBV3-2	TRBD2	CASSLLSGRGYNEQFF	TGTGCCAGCAGCCTACTAAGCGGGAGGGGATACAATGAGCAGTTCTTC
.	TRBJ2-5	TRBV7-2	TRBD2	CASSRGLAGEETQYF	TGTGCCAGCAGCAGGGGACTAGCGGGGGAAGAGACCCAGTACTTC
.	TRBJ1-4	TRBV4-2	.	CASSQEGPGNEAGEKLFF	TGTGCCAGCAGCCAAGAGGGGCCAGGTAACGAGGCGGGGGAAAAACTGTTTTTT
.	TRBJ1-1	TRBV29-1	TRBD1	CSVVNRGPTEAFF	TGCAGCGTTGTAAACAGGGGGCCCACTGAAGCTTTCTTT
.	TRBJ1-2	TRBV11-2	.	CASSPSSSANYGYTF	TGTGCCAGCAGCCCCTCATCGAGTGCAAACTATGGCTACACCTTC
.	TRBJ2-7	TRBV20-1	TRBD1	CSASGTADYEQYF	TGCAGTGCTAGTGGGACAGCGGACTACGAGCAGTACTTC
once	TRBJ1-4	TRBV9	TRBD1	CASSGQGGTNEKLFF	TGTGCCAGCAGTGGACAGGGTGGAACTAATGAAAAACTGTTTTTT
.	TRBJ2-5	TRBV6-5	TRBD1	CASSYSVSGGETQYF	TGTGCCAGCAGTTACTCGGTGTCAGGGGGAGAGACCCAGTACTTC
.	TRBJ1-1	TRBV4-3	.	CASSLEGSTEAFF	TGCGCCAGCAGCCTTGAAGGGAGCACTGAAGCTTTCTTT
.	TRBJ1-1	TRBV3-1/TRBV3-2	.	CASSQPWAGNTEAFF	TGTGCCAGCAGCCAACCCTGGGCAGGCAACACTGAAGCTTTCTTT
.	TRBJ2-7	TRBV5-5	TRBD2	CASSLHGLAGAYEQYF	TGTGCCAGCAGCTTACACGGATTAGCGGGGGCCTACGAGCAGTACTTC
.	TRBJ1-1	TRBV5-4	.	CASSLQSPMTEAFF	TGTGCCAGCAGCTTACAGAGCCCCATGACTGAAGCTTTCTTT
.	TRBJ2-6	TRBV24-1	.	CATSDRGQSGANVLTF	TGTGCCACCAGTGACCGAGGACAGTCTGGGGCCAACGTCCTGACTTTC
.	TRBJ2-7	TRBV4-3	TRBD1	CASSQGGTGDYEQYF	TGCGCCAGCAGCCAAGGCGGGACAGGGGACTACGAGCAGTACTTC